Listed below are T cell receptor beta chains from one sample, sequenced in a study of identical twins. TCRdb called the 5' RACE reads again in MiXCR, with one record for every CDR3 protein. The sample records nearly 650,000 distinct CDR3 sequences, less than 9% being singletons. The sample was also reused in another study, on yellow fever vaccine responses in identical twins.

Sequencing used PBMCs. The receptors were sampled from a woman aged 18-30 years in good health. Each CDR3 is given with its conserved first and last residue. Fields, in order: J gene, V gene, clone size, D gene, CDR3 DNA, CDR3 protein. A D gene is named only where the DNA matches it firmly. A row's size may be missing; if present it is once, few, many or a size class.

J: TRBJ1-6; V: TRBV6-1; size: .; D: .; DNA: TGTGCCAGCAGACCCGGGCGGGATAATTCACCCCTCCACTTT; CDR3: CASRPGRDNSPLHF
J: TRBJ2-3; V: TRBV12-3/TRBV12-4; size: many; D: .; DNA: TGTGCCAGCAGTCCGGAGAGTTGGGGCACAGATACGCAGTATTTT; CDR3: CASSPESWGTDTQYF
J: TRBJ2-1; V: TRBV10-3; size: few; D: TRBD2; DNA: TGTGCCATCACCGTTAGCGGGGGGCTTAATGAGCAGTTCTTC; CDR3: CAITVSGGLNEQFF
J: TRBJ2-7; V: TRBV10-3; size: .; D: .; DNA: TGTGCCATCAGTGAAGGGACCTACGAGCAGTACTTC; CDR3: CAISEGTYEQYF
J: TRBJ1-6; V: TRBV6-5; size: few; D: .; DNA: TGTGCCAGCAGGGTTGGTAATTCACCCCTCCACTTT; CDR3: CASRVGNSPLHF
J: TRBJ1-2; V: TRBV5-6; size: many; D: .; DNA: TGTGCCAGCAGCTTGGGCGGCAGCTATGGCTACACCTTC; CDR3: CASSLGGSYGYTF
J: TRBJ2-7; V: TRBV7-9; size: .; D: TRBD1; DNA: TGTGCCAGCAGTGACAGGGGCGGCTACGAGCAGTACTTC; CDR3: CASSDRGGYEQYF
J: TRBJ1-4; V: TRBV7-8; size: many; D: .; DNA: TGTGCCAGCAGCTTAGGCCGTGGGGGGGTCATGGGACTGTTTTTT; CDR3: CASSLGRGGVMGLFF
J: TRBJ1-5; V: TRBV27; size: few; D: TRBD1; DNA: TGTGCCAGCTCTAAGGGGGCTAGCAATCAGCCCCAGCATTTT; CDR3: CASSKGASNQPQHF
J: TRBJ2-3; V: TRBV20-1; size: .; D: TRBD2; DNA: TGCAGTGCTAGGGCCGGTTTAGCGGGATTCGATACGCAGTATTTT; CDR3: CSARAGLAGFDTQYF
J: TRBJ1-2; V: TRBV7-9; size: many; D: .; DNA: TGTGCCAGCAGCTTAAGGGCAGACCTCCTCTATGGCTACACCTTC; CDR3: CASSLRADLLYGYTF
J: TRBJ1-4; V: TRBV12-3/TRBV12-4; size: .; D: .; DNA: TGTGCCAGCAGTGAACCGGGACCCAAAACTGCAACTAATGAAAAACTGTTTTTT; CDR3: CASSEPGPKTATNEKLFF
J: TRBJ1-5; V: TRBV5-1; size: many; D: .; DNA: TGCGCCAGCAGCCCCACGGGTACTAGCAATCAGCCCCAGCATTTT; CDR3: CASSPTGTSNQPQHF
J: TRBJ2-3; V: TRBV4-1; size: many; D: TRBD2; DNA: TGCGCCAGCAGTGGGACTAGCGGGTCACCCGATACGCAGTATTTT; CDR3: CASSGTSGSPDTQYF
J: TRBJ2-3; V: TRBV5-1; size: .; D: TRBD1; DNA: TGCGCCAGCAGCTTGTTCGGGACAGGGCCCCCAGATACGCAGTATTTT; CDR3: CASSLFGTGPPDTQYF
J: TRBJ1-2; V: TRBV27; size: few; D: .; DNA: TGTGCCAGCAGGGGGGGAGAGGACTATGGCTACACCTTC; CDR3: CASRGGEDYGYTF
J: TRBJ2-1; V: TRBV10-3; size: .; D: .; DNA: TGTGCCATCAGTGCGGCGGTAAGCCAGGGTAGTGAGCAGTTCTTC; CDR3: CAISAAVSQGSEQFF
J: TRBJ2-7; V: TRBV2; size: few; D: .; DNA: TGTGCCACTGGGGGGTCCGGCGAGCAGTACTTC; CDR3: CATGGSGEQYF
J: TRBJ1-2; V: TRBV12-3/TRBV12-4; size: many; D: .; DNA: TGTGCCAGCAAAACAGGGTACGGCTATGGCTACACCTTC; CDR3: CASKTGYGYGYTF
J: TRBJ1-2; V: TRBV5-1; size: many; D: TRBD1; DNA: TGCGCCAGCAGCTTGGGACCGACAGGGCCAAGGACTAACTATGGCTACACCTTC; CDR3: CASSLGPTGPRTNYGYTF
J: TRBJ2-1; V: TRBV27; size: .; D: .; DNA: TGTGCCAGCAGCCCTGACGGGATCGGTGAGCAGTTCTTC; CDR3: CASSPDGIGEQFF
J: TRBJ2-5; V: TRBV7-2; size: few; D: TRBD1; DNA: TGTGCCAGCAGCTTAGGAGGGACAGGGACGGAGACCCAGTACTTC; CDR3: CASSLGGTGTETQYF
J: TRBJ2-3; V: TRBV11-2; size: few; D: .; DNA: TGTGCCAGCAGCAACGCCATGACCAAACCTCCTGCAGATACGCAGTATTTT; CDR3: CASSNAMTKPPADTQYF
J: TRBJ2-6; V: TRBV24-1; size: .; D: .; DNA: TGTGCCACCAGTGACTCAGGGGCTGGAGGGGCCAACGTCCTGACTTTC; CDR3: CATSDSGAGGANVLTF
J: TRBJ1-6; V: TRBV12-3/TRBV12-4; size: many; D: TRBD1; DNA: TGTGCCAGCAGTAGACAGGGAAATTCACCCCTCCACTTT; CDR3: CASSRQGNSPLHF
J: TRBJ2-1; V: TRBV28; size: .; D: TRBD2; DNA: TGTGCCAGCAGTTTAGAGTCTAGCGGGGCCTACAATGAGCAGTTCTTC; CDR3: CASSLESSGAYNEQFF
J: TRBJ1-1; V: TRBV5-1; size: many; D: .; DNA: TGCGCCAGCAGCTTGGGGGGGGTTACTGAAGCTTTCTTT; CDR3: CASSLGGVTEAFF